A single sample gave rise to the 17 T cell receptor beta chains below, sequenced in a study of blood T cells in healthy people across ages. Next came a second PCR, run for about 6 to 11 cycles, which used a sample-barcoded 5' primer along with a J-beta primer mix. TCRdb re-derived calls from the 5' RACE reads in MiXCR, one entry per CDR3 protein. The sample contains about 780,000 distinct CDR3 sequences, around 45% of which appear only once. Material: blood. These receptors all come from a man older than 75 in good health.

The chain is built from TRBV7-3 and TRBJ2-1, with D perhaps being TRBD1 or TRBD2 (5 bases each). Trimming took off 4 bases at V and 7 bases at J, with 14 bases between the two ends. This CDR3 contains 14 residues. Germline V gives CDR1 SGHTA, CDR2 FQGTGA. The CDR3 coding sequence is TGTGCCAGCAGCTCCCGGGACGGGCGAAATGAGCAGTTCTTC. It is translated as CASSSRDGRNEQFF.

As to this clonotype: This may be a read error: a much more frequent sequence differs by one nucleotide. V and J are TRBV5-6 and TRBJ1-2; D may be TRBD1 (5 bases). This CDR3 has 14 amino acids. CDR1 and CDR2 (germline): SGHDT, YYEEEE. The V end was cut by 1 base, the J end by 4 bases, with 11 bases between. CDR3 sequence reads: CASSLWGGTYGYTF. CDR3 sequence (DNA): TGTGCCAGCAGCTTGTGGGGGGGAACCTATGGCTACACCTTC.

This clonotype came up a few times. The CDR3 DNA follows: TGTGCCACCGACAGGGGGTCTGGGGCCAACGTCCTGACTTTC. It codes for CATDRGSGANVLTF. V gene TRBV7-9 combines with J gene TRBJ2-6; TRBD1 matches 9 bases. J was trimmed by 1 base and V by 10 bases; bases with no gene match: 2. This CDR3 is 14 amino acids long. The germline V gene encodes CDR1 SEHNR and CDR2 FQNEAQ (reference sequence).

On this clonotype itself: A clone one base away is much larger, so this may be a read error. This rearrangement joins TRBV2 to TRBJ2-7; tentatively, D is TRBD1 or TRBD2 (5 bases each). There are 11 residues in the CDR3. V gave up 6 bases and J gave up 4 bases, with 7 bases separating them. The germline V gene encodes CDR1 SNHLY and CDR2 FYNNEI. CDR3 residues: CASRWGYEQYF. The CDR3 region has the DNA TGTGCCAGCAGGTGGGGGTACGAGCAGTACTTC.

The J gene is TRBJ1-6, the V gene TRBV10-3; D uncertain. The CDR3 spans 14 residues. In germline, CDR1 is ENHRY, CDR2 SYGVKD. The V end was cut by 6 bases, the J end by 7 bases, with 13 bases between. The CDR3 nucleotides read TGTGCCATCAGCCGCACGGCGGAGAATTCACCCCTCCACTTT. Translated, it gives CAISRTAENSPLHF.

This clonotype was detected a few times. V gene TRBV20-1 combines with J gene TRBJ2-3, with a tentative D call TRBD2 (6 bases). Per the germline V gene, CDR1 is DFQATT and CDR2 is SNEGSKA (reference sequence). The CDR3 length is 14 residues. V was clipped by 6 bases and J by 1 base, with 14 bases between them. The CDR3 sequence is CSARGEVGTDTQYF. DNA of the CDR3: TGCAGTGCGCGCGGGGAGGTGGGCACAGATACGCAGTATTTT.

V gene TRBV14 combines with J gene TRBJ2-5; weak D call: TRBD1 (5 bases). The CDR3 spans 12 residues. Trimming cost V 0 bases and J 11 bases, with 10 bases left between them. CDR1 is SGHDN, CDR2 FVKESK, per germline. The CDR3 spells CASSQEGAEQYF. The DNA of the CDR3 is TGTGCCAGCAGCCAAGAAGGGGCTGAGCAGTACTTC.

This clonotype was found many times. The chain uses TRBV10-3 and TRBJ2-7; 7 bases map to TRBD1. The germline V gene encodes CDR1 ENHRY and CDR2 SYGVKD. V shed 2 bases, J shed 5 bases, and the junction held 3 bases outside the gene matches. There are 13 residues in the CDR3. CDR3 nucleotides: TGTGCCATCAGTGAGGTACAGGGGAACGAGCAGTACTTC. Encoded protein: CAISEVQGNEQYF.

This clonotype was detected only a few times. The chain combines TRBV12-3 or TRBV12-4 with TRBJ2-6, with D perhaps assigned TRBD1 or TRBD2 (5 bases each). The CDR3 totals 14 residues. Trimming stripped 9 bases from V and 2 bases from J, with 11 bases between. The CDR3 DNA follows: TGTGCCAGTAGCCGGGACGCTGGGGCCAACGTCCTGACTTTC. It codes for CASSRDAGANVLTF.

The V gene is TRBV12-3 or TRBV12-4, the J gene TRBJ1-1; 8 nucleotides line up with TRBD1. This CDR3 is 14 amino acids long. V lost 8 bases to trimming and J lost 5 bases; unmatched junction nucleotides: 10. The CDR3 is CASGSTGGGTEAFF. CDR3 sequence (DNA): TGTGCCAGCGGTTCCACAGGGGGAGGTACTGAAGCTTTCTTT.

This clonotype was seen only a few times. The rearrangement uses TRBV27 and TRBJ2-1; 12 bases are shared with TRBD2. Germline V lookup: CDR1 MNHEY, CDR2 SMNVEV (reference sequence). V dropped 6 bases and J dropped 4; count of bases not matched to a gene: 4. CDR3 length equals 15 residues. This CDR3 is CASSPSGGAYNEQFF. The CDR3 nucleotides read TGTGCCAGCAGCCCTAGCGGGGGGGCTTACAATGAGCAGTTCTTC.

The V and J genes are TRBV2 and TRBJ2-1; the match to TRBD2 covers 10 bases. With the DNA end fitting TRBJ2-7 better, the J assignment may be wrong. This CDR3 is built from 15 residues. In germline, CDR1 is SNHLY, CDR2 FYNNEI. For the CDR3, the DNA is TGTGCCAGCAGACTAGCGGGGACCTCCTACAATGAGCAGTACTTC. Amino acids: CASRLAGTSYNEQYF.

This clonotype was observed once. The V and J genes are TRBV12-3 or TRBV12-4 and TRBJ2-5, with 8 bases that match TRBD1. J lost 4 bases, V lost 1 base, and 5 bases had no gene match. The CDR3 extends over 15 amino acids. DNA for the CDR3: TGTGCCAGCAGTTTAGGGACAGGGCACCGAGAGACCCAGTACTTC. This codes for CASSLGTGHRETQYF.

V gene TRBV12-3 or TRBV12-4 combines with J gene TRBJ2-2; D remains unclear. This CDR3 has 12 amino acids. V was shortened by 1 base and J by 6 bases, with 3 bases between the two germline ends. CDR3 sequence (DNA): TGTGCCAGCAGTTTAGAGTCCGGGGAGCTGTTTTTT. As protein: CASSLESGELFF.

This chain links TRBV9 with TRBJ1-5, with no clear D. This CDR3 spans 13 amino acids. V lost 0 bases and J lost 6, with 7 bases in between. Germline V gene sequence: CDR1 SGDLS, CDR2 YYNGEE. The CDR3 sequence is CASSVEAGQPQHF. CDR3 nucleotide sequence: TGTGCCAGCAGCGTAGAGGCGGGTCAGCCCCAGCATTTT.

The gene calls are TRBV12-3 or TRBV12-4 and TRBJ2-3; 7 bases fit TRBD1. V lost 7 bases and J lost 5; bases outside the gene matches: 6. The CDR3 is made up of 13 amino acids. CDR3 region: CASIGTDRDTQYF. As DNA, the CDR3 is TGTGCCAGCATTGGGACAGACAGAGATACGCAGTATTTT.

V is TRBV18 and J is TRBJ2-5; no definite D call. The ends were cut back, 1 base at V and 3 bases at J, with 3 bases in the middle. The CDR3 contains 12 residues. Germline V gene data show CDR1 as KGHSH and CDR2 as LQKENI. CDR3 amino acids: CASSPLEETQYF. The CDR3 DNA follows: TGTGCCAGCTCACCACTGGAAGAGACCCAGTACTTC.